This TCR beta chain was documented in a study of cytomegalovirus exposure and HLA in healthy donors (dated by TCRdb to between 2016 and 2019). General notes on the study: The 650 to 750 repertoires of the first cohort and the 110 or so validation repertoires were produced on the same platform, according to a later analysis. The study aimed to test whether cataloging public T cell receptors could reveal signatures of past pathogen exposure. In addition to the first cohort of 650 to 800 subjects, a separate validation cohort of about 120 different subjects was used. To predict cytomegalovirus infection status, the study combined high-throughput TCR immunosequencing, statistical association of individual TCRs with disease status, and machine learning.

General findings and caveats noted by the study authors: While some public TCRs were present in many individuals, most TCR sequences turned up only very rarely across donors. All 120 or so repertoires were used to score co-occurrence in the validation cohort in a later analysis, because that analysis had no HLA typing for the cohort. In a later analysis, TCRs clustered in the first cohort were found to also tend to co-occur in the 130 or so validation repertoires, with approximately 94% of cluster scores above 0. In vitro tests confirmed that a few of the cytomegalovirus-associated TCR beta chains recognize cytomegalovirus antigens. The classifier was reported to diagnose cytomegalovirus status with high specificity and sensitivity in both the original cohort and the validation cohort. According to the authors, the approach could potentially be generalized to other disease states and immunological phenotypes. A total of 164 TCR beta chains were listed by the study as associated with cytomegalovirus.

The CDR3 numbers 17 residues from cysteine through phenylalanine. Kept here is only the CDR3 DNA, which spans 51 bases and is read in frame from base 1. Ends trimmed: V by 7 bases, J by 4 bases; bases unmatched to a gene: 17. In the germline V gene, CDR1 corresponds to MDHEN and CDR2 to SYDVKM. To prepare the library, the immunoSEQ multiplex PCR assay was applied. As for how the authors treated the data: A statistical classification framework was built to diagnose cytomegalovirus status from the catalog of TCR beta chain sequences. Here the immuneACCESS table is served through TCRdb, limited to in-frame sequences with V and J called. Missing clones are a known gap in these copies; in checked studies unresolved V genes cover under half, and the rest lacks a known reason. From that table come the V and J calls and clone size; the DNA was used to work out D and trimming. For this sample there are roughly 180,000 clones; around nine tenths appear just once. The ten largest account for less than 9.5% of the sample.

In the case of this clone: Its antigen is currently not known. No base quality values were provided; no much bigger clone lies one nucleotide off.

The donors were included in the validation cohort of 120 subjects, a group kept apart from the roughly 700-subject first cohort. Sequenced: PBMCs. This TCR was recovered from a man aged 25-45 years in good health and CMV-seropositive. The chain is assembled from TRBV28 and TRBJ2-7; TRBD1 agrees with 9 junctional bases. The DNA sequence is TGTGCCAGCACCTTAGAAGGGGGACAGGGATTTCCTTACGAGCAGTACTTC. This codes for CASTLEGGQGFPYEQYF.